Listed below are T cell receptor beta chains from one sample, sequenced in a study of OX40 agonist ivuxolimab in advanced cancers. Data came from immunoSEQ multiplex PCR; TCRdb stores just in-frame clones and leaves some out. The sample lists 75,000 or so clones; around 82% were seen once. Material: CD4+ or CD8+ T cells sorted from blood, obtained in a trial of the OX40 agonist ivuxolimab. These receptors were obtained from an adult with an advanced solid tumor such as melanoma, head and neck, liver or kidney cancer. Both conserved end residues are trimmed from each CDR3. The order of the fields is V gene, J gene, D gene, CDR3 protein. D genes are given only for firm matches.

V: TRBV7-2
J: TRBJ1-5
D: .
CDR3: ASSLVFSTDQPQH

V: TRBV5-5
J: TRBJ1-3
D: .
CDR3: ASSSRGRSGNTIY

V: TRBV28
J: TRBJ2-7
D: .
CDR3: ASSQQGPEQY

V: TRBV28
J: TRBJ1-5
D: .
CDR3: ASTQGTQPQH

V: TRBV10-3
J: TRBJ2-7
D: TRBD1
CDR3: AIRPSTGSTSYEQY

V: TRBV11-2
J: TRBJ1-1
D: .
CDR3: ASSLGKQGSEAF

V: TRBV6-5
J: TRBJ1-3
D: .
CDR3: ASSYSVGGNTIY

V: TRBV7-3
J: TRBJ2-7
D: .
CDR3: ASSMGTNYEQY

V: TRBV4-2
J: TRBJ1-1
D: .
CDR3: ASSQDSFGGTEAF

V: TRBV30
J: TRBJ1-5
D: .
CDR3: AWSIEVNQPQH

V: TRBV29-1
J: TRBJ2-3
D: .
CDR3: SVEADRDTQY

V: TRBV5-1
J: TRBJ1-5
D: TRBD1
CDR3: ASSIGQGGQPQH

V: TRBV18
J: TRBJ2-7
D: TRBD1
CDR3: ASSPSRGRSYEQY

V: TRBV6-5
J: TRBJ2-5
D: .
CDR3: ASSFNGRVETQY

V: TRBV7-9
J: TRBJ1-6
D: .
CDR3: ASSLSGAENSPLH

V: TRBV7-8
J: TRBJ1-3
D: .
CDR3: ASSSESGNTIY

V: TRBV6-5
J: TRBJ1-2
D: .
CDR3: ASSTDRPNYGYT